The TCR beta chain described here comes from a study of cytomegalovirus exposure and HLA in healthy donors. Study-wide results and limits: Most sequenced TCRs were rare (though some public TCRs occurred in many donors). For cytomegalovirus status, the classifier reportedly gave diagnoses with high specificity and sensitivity.

TCRdb's copy holds only in-frame clones and misses some; the assay was immunoSEQ multiplex PCR. Among some 56,000 clones listed, 93% were seen once. Regarding this clone: What it recognizes is unknown.

From germline, CDR1 is SGHTA and CDR2 FQGTGA. Trimming stripped 5 bases from V and 5 bases from J, with 10 bases between. The CDR3 runs 13 residues. This receptor was obtained from a woman younger than 30 in good health and CMV-seropositive. The chain couples TRBV7-3 to TRBJ2-1; D perhaps matches TRBD1 (6 bases). The specimen sequenced was PBMCs. The CDR3 protein is CASSRDTDNEQFF. The CDR3 region has the DNA TGTGCCAGCAGCCGGGACACAGACAATGAGCAGTTCTTC.